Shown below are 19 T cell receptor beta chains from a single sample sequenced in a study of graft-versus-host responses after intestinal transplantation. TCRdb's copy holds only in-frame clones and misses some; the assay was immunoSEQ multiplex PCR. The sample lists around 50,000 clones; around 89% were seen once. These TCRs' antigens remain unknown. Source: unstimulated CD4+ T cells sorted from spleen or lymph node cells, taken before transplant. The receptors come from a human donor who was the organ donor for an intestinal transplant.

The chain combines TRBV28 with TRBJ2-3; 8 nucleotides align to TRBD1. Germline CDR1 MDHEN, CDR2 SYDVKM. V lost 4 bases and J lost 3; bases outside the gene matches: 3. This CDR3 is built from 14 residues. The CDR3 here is CASSWTGLTDTQYF. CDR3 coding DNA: TGTGCCAGCAGTTGGACAGGGTTAACAGATACGCAGTATTTT. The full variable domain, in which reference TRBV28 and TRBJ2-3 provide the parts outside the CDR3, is DVKVTQSSRYLVKRTGEKVFLECVQDMDHENMFWYRQDPGLGLRLIYFSYDVKMKEKGDIPEGYSVSREKKERFSLILESASTNQTSMYLCASSWTGLTDTQYFGPGTRLTVL.

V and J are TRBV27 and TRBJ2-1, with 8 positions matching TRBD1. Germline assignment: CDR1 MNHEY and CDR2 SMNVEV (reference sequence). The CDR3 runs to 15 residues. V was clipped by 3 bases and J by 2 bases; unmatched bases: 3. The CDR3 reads CASSFQGAAYNEQFF. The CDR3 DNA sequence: TGTGCCAGCAGTTTTCAGGGGGCTGCCTACAATGAGCAGTTCTTC.

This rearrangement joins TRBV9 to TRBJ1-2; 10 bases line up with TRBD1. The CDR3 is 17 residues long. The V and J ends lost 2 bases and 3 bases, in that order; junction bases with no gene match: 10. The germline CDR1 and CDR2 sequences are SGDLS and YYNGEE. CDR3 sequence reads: CASSVSRDRGIDYGYTF. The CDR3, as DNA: TGTGCCAGCAGCGTCTCGAGGGACAGGGGCATCGACTATGGCTACACCTTC.

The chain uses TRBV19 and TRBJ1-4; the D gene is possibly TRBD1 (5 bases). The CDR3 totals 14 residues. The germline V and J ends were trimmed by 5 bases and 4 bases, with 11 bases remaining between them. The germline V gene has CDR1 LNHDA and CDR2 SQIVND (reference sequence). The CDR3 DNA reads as TGTGCCAGTAGTGTGACAGATTATAATGAAAAACTGTTTTTT. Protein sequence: CASSVTDYNEKLFF.

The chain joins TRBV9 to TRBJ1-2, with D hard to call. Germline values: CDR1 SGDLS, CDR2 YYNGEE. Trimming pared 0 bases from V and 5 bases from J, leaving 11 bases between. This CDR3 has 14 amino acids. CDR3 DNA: TGTGCCAGCAGCGTAGAACAAGGAGGGTATGGCTACACCTTC. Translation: CASSVEQGGYGYTF. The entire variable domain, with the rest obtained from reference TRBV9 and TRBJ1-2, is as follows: DSGVTQTPKHLITATGQRVTLRCSPRSGDLSVYWYQQSLDQGLQFLIQYYNGEERAKGNILERFSAQQFPDLHSELNLSSLELGDSALYFCASSVEQGGYGYTFGSGTRLTVV.

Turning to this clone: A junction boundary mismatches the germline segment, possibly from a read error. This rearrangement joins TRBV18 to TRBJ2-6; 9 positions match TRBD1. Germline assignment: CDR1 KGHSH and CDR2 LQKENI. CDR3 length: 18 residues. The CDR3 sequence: CASSPQGAGSSGANVLTF. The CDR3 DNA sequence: TGTGCCAGCTCCCCACAGGGGGCTGGGAGCTCTGGGGCCAACGTCCTGACTTTC.

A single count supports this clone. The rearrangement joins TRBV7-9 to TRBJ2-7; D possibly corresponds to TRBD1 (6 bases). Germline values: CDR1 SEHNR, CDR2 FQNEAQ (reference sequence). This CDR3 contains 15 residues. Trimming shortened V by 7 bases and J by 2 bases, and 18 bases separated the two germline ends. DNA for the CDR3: TGTGCCAGCACCCCAAAACAGGGACACCCCTACGAGCAGTACTTC. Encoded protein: CASTPKQGHPYEQYF.

Here the CDR3 DNA reads TGTGCCAGCAGGTTCTCGGTACAGGGGGATACGCAGTATTTT. It specifies CASRFSVQGDTQYF. The genes are TRBV6-5 and TRBJ2-3; 7 bases align to TRBD1. The CDR3 sequence is 14 residues long. The J segment lost 6 bases and the V segment lost 6 bases, leaving 9 bases of the junction unmatched. Germline values: CDR1 MNHEY, CDR2 SVGAGI.

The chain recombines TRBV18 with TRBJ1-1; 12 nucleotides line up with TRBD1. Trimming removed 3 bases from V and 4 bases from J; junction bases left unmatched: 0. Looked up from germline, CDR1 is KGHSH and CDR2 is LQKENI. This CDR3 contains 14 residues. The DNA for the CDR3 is TGTGCCAGCTCACCGGGACAGGGGGCCACTGAAGCTTTCTTT. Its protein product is CASSPGQGATEAFF.

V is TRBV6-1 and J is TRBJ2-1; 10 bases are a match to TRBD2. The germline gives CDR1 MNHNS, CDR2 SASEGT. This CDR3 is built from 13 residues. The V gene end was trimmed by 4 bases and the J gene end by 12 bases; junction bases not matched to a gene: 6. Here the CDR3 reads CASSAAGGLWQFF. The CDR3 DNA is TGTGCCAGCAGTGCAGCGGGAGGGCTGTGGCAGTTCTTC.

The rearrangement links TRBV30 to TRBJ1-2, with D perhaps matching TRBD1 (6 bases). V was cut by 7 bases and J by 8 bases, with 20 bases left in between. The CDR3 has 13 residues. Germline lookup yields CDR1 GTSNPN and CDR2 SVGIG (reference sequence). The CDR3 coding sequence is TGTGCCTACTCAATCAGGGGCTCCACAGGCTACACCTTC. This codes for CAYSIRGSTGYTF.

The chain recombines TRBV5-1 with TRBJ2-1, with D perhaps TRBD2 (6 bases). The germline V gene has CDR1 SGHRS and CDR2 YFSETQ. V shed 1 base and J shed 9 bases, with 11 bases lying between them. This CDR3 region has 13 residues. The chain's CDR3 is CASSLRLGGEQFF. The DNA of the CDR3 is TGCGCCAGCAGCTTGCGTCTCGGGGGTGAGCAGTTCTTC.

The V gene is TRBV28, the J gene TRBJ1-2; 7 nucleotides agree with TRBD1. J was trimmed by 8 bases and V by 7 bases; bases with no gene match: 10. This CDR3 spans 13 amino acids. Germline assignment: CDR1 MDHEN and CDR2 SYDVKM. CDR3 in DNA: TGTGCCAGCACGGCGGAGGGGGCGGGCGGCTACACCTTC. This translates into CASTAEGAGGYTF.

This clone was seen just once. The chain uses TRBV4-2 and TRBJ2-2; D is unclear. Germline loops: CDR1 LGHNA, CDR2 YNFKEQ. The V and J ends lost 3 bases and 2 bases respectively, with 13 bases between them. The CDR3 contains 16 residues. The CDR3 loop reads CASSHPSGPNTGELFF. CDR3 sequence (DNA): TGTGCCAGCAGCCACCCCTCCGGTCCCAACACCGGGGAGCTGTTTTTT.

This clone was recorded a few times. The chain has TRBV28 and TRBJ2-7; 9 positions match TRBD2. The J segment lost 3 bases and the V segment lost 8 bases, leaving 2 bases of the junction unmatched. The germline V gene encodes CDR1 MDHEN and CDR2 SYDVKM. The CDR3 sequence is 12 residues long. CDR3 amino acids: CASVAGDYEQYF. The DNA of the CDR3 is TGTGCCAGCGTAGCGGGAGACTACGAGCAGTACTTC.

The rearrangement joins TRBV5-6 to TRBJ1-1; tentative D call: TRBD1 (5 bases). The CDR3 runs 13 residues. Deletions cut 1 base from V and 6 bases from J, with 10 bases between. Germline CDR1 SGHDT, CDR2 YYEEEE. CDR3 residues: CASSLLQGPEAFF. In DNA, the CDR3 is TGTGCCAGCAGCTTGCTTCAGGGCCCTGAAGCTTTCTTT.

CDR3 sequence (DNA): TGTGCCAGCAGCGATACTGGACAGGGACCCGGAAACACCATATATTTT. This translates into CASSDTGQGPGNTIYF. This chain connects TRBV7-2 to TRBJ1-3; 8 nucleotides agree with TRBD1. The CDR3 contains 16 residues. Germline CDR1 is SGHTA and CDR2 is FQGNSA. V shed 5 bases and J 4 bases; nucleotides not matched to a gene: 10.

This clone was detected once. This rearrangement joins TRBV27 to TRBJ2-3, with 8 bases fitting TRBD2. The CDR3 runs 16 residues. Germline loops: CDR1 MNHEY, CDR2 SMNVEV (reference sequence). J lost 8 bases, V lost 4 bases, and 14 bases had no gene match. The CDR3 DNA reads TGTGCCAGCAGTTACGGACTAGCCCCTCCTAGGGGTACGCAGTATTTT. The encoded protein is CASSYGLAPPRGTQYF.

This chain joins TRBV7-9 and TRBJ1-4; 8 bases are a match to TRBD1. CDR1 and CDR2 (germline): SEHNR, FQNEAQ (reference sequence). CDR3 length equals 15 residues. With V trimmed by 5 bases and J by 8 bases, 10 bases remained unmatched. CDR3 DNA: TGTGCCAGCAGCCCCGGGGACAGGAGGGAAGAAAAACTGTTTTTT. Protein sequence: CASSPGDRREEKLFF.